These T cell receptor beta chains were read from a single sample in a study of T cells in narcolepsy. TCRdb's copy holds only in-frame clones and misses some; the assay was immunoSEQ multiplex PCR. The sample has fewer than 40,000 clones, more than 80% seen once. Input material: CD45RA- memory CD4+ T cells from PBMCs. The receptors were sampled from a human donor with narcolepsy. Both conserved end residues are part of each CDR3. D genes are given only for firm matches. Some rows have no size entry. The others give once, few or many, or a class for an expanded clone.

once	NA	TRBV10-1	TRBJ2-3	CASSESRSGADTQYF	TGCGCCAGCAGTGAGTCGCGGTCGGGTGCAGATACGCAGTATTTT
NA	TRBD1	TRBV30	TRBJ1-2	CAFKGGRYGYTF	TGTGCCTTCAAAGGGGGCCGGTATGGCTACACCTTC
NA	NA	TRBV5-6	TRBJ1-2	CASSLLAGRGYGYTF	TGTGCCAGCAGCTTGCTTGCAGGGAGGGGATATGGCTACACCTTC
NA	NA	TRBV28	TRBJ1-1	CASNHQGTEAFF	TGTGCCAGCAATCATCAGGGCACTGAAGCTTTCTTT
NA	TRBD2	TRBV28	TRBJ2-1	CASSTTRGGSNEQFF	TGTGCCAGCAGTACCACGCGGGGGGGGTCCAATGAGCAGTTCTTC
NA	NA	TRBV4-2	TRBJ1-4	CASSQDWSGSEKLFF	TGTGCCAGCAGCCAAGATTGGTCAGGGTCGGAGAAACTGTTTTTT
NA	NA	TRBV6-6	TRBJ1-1	CASRDRAVNTEAFF	TGTGCCAGCAGGGACAGAGCTGTGAACACTGAAGCTTTCTTT
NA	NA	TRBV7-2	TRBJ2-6	CASRRTGTSSGANVLTF	TGTGCCAGCAGACGAACCGGGACAAGCTCTGGGGCCAACGTCCTGACTTTC
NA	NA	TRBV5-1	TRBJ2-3	CASFDPSGAADTQYF	TGCGCCAGCTTCGACCCCTCGGGGGCTGCTGATACGCAGTATTTT
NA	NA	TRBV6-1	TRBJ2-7	CASSEGGRTFEQYF	TGTGCCAGCAGTGAGGGGGGAAGGACATTCGAGCAGTACTTC
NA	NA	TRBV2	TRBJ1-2	CASSDGFAPGVYGYTF	TGTGCCAGCAGCGACGGATTTGCTCCCGGGGTCTATGGCTACACCTTC
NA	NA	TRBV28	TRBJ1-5	CASSNGPQHF	TGTGCCAGCAGTAATGGGCCCCAGCATTTT
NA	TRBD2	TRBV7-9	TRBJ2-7	CASSHKSGGNEQYF	TGTGCCAGCAGCCACAAAAGCGGGGGGAACGAGCAGTACTTC
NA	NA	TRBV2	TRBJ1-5	CASSGGSGTPGLLSNQPQHF	TGTGCCAGCAGTGGGGGTTCCGGGACACCGGGTCTGTTAAGCAATCAGCCCCAGCATTTT
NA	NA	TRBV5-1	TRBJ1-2	CASSFDRLYGYTF	TGCGCCAGCAGCTTCGACAGGCTGTATGGCTACACCTTC
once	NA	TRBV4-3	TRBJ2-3	CASSLRTSTDTQYF	TGCGCCAGCAGCCTCCGGACCAGCACAGATACGCAGTATTTT
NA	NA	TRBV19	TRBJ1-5	CASSIPNSNQPQHF	TGTGCCAGTAGTATCCCAAACAGCAATCAGCCCCAGCATTTT
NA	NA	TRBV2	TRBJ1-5	CASSAHGNSNQPQHF	TGTGCCAGCAGTGCGCACGGGAATAGCAATCAGCCCCAGCATTTT
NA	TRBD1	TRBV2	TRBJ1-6	CASSERTGGRSPLHF	TGTGCCAGCAGTGAGAGGACAGGGGGTCGGTCACCCCTCCACTTT
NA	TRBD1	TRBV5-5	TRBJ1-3	CASSPGQHSGNTIYF	TGTGCCAGCAGCCCGGGACAGCACTCTGGAAACACCATATATTTT
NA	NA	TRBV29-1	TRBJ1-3	CSVDALNTIYF	TGCAGCGTTGATGCCCTAAACACCATATATTTT
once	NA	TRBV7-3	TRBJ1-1	CASSIQENTEAFF	TGTGCCAGCAGCATACAAGAGAACACTGAAGCTTTCTTT
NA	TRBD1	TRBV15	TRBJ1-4	CATSRDLDRDPATNEKLFF	TGTGCCACCAGCAGAGATTTGGACAGGGACCCCGCAACTAATGAAAAACTGTTTTTT
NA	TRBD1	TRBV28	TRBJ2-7	CATNRGPGYEQYF	TGTGCCACCAACAGGGGTCCTGGGTACGAGCAGTACTTC
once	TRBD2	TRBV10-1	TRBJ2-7	CASSGGGAYEQYF	TGCGCCAGCAGTGGCGGGGGGGCCTACGAGCAGTACTTC
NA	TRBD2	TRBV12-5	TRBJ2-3	CASAPGGSDTDTQYF	TGTGCTAGTGCTCCGGGAGGGTCTGACACAGATACGCAGTATTTT
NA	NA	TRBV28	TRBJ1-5	CASSADSYSNQPQHF	TGTGCCAGTTCGGCGGACAGCTATAGCAATCAGCCCCAGCATTTT
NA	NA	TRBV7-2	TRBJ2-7	CASSAPQGGKGEQYF	TGTGCCAGCAGCGCCCCCCAGGGGGGAAAGGGTGAGCAGTACTTC
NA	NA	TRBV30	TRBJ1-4	CAWAGTTGEKLFF	TGTGCCTGGGCCGGAACAACAGGGGAAAAACTGTTTTTT
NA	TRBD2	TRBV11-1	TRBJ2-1	CASSIPTSGGPNEQFF	TGTGCCAGCAGCATCCCGACTAGCGGGGGGCCAAATGAGCAGTTCTTC
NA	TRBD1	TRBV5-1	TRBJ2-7	CASSLAPGQNAGDF	TGCGCCAGCAGCTTGGCCCCGGGACAGAACGCCGGCGACTTC
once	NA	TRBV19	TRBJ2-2	CASSPSRNTGELFF	TGTGCCAGTAGTCCAAGTAGGAACACCGGGGAGCTGTTTTTT
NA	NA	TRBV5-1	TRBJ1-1	CASSLLGQAFF	TGCGCCAGCAGCTTGTTAGGACAAGCTTTCTTT
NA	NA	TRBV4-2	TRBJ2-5	CASSQDGPGGETQYF	TGTGCCAGCAGCCAAGATGGGCCCGGCGGAGAGACCCAGTACTTC
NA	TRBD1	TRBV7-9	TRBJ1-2	CASNDRGGYGYTF	TGTGCCAGCAACGACAGGGGTGGATATGGCTACACCTTC
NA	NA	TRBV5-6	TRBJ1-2	CASSWTSGYTF	TGTGCCAGCAGCTGGACAAGTGGCTACACCTTC
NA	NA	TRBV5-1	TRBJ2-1	CASSFLTGREQFF	TGCGCCAGCAGCTTCCTGACAGGGAGGGAGCAGTTCTTC
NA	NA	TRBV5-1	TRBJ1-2	CASRGDPGGYGYTF	TGCGCCAGCAGAGGGGACCCCGGGGGCTATGGCTACACCTTC